This section outlines one TCR beta chain sequence together with its context. V dropped 4 bases and J dropped 4; count of bases not matched to a gene: 3. The CDR3 is 13 amino acids. Per the germline V gene, CDR1 is SGHTA and CDR2 is FQGNSA. This sample was taken from a study of T cell responses to AZD1222 COVID-19 vaccine. TCRdb keeps only in-frame clones here, not all; method: immunoSEQ multiplex PCR. The table includes approximately 150,000 clones, about 90% detected once. This chain joins TRBV7-2 and TRBJ1-1, with 7 positions matching TRBD1. Here the sequenced sample was peripheral blood, taken 28 days after the second dose of the MenACWY control vaccine. This sequence was found in an adult who received the MenACWY meningococcal vaccine as a control. The CDR3 is CASSSQGGTEAFF. The CDR3 nucleotides are TGTGCCAGCAGCTCCCAGGGGGGCACTGAAGCTTTCTTT.